Listed below are T cell receptor beta chains from one sample, sequenced in a study of cytotoxic CD8 clonotypes in ibrutinib-treated CLL. Only in-frame clones appear in the TCRdb table, and some are missing; sequencing was by immunoSEQ multiplex PCR. The profile shows 150,000 or so clones, about 84% of them singletons. The input for sequencing was PBMCs, taken after 24 months of ibrutinib treatment. Source of these receptors: a human donor with chronic lymphocytic leukemia. Both conserved end residues are part of each CDR3. The order of the fields is clone size, V gene, D gene, J gene, CDR3 protein, CDR3 DNA. The D gene is left open where the match is weak. Clone size is not always given. Where it is, it says once, few, many or a class for expanded clones.

>few|TRBV14|TRBD1|TRBJ1-4
CASRRSGTADEKLFF
TGTGCCAGCAGGAGATCCGGGACAGCTGATGAAAAACTGTTTTTT
>-|TRBV28|TRBD1|TRBJ2-7
CASRGGDRVLAYEQYF
TGTGCCAGCAGAGGGGGGGACAGGGTACTAGCCTACGAGCAGTACTTC
>-|TRBV2|-|TRBJ1-2
CASSGLRNYGYTF
TGTGCCAGCAGTGGACTACGTAACTATGGCTACACCTTC
>-|TRBV6-5|TRBD1|TRBJ1-1
CASFPAGTGHTEAFF
TGTGCCAGCTTTCCCGCCGGGACAGGGCATACTGAAGCTTTCTTT
>-|TRBV9|-|TRBJ2-3
CASSVGLTDTQYF
TGTGCCAGCAGCGTGGGTCTGACAGATACGCAGTATTTT
>-|TRBV5-6|-|TRBJ1-6
CASSLFSRGNSPLHF
TGTGCCAGCAGCTTGTTTAGCCGGGGTAATTCACCCCTCCACTTT
>once|TRBV5-4|-|TRBJ2-2
CASSLVGGELFF
TGTGCCAGCAGCTTGGTTGGAGGGGAGCTGTTTTTT
>-|TRBV6-6|TRBD2|TRBJ2-7
CASRIPLADSYEQYF
TGTGCCAGCAGGATTCCTCTAGCGGACTCCTACGAGCAGTACTTC
>-|TRBV9|TRBD1|TRBJ1-4
CASSDPLGTGGEKLFF
TGTGCCAGCAGCGACCCTCTAGGGACAGGCGGTGAAAAACTGTTTTTT
>-|TRBV5-1|TRBD2|TRBJ2-2
CASSQTSGDNTGELFF
TGCGCCAGCAGCCAGACTAGCGGGGACAACACCGGGGAGCTGTTTTTT
>-|TRBV15|TRBD1|TRBJ1-3
CATSRGQDSGNTIYF
TGTGCCACCAGCAGGGGACAGGACTCTGGAAACACCATATATTTT
>-|TRBV27|-|TRBJ1-1
CASSSIGTLNTEAFF
TGTGCCAGCAGTTCAATCGGGACACTGAACACTGAAGCTTTCTTT
>-|TRBV19|TRBD1|TRBJ2-7
CASSRRGTGVYEQYF
TGTGCCAGTAGTCGCCGTGGGACAGGGGTCTACGAGCAGTACTTC
>once|TRBV7-6|-|TRBJ1-4
CASSLDSGAYGEKLFF
TGTGCCAGCAGCTTAGATTCTGGTGCTTATGGTGAAAAACTGTTTTTT
>-|TRBV4-2|TRBD2|TRBJ2-3
CASSRGGGGTDTQYF
TGTGCCAGCAGCCGGGGGGGAGGGGGCACAGATACGCAGTATTTT
>few|TRBV4-1|TRBD1|TRBJ1-2
CASSQVPLIQGSRNYGYTF
TGCGCCAGCAGCCAAGTCCCACTTATACAGGGGTCGCGTAACTATGGCTACACCTTC
>once|TRBV11-2|-|TRBJ2-1
CASSLDSGVARVGNEQFF
TGTGCCAGCAGCTTAGACTCGGGGGTCGCGCGAGTCGGGAATGAGCAGTTCTTC
>once|TRBV5-1|TRBD1|TRBJ1-4
CASSETQGMNEKLFF
TGCGCCAGCAGCGAAACACAGGGGATGAATGAAAAACTGTTTTTT
>few|TRBV4-2|-|TRBJ1-5
CASSQGLVQPQHF
TGTGCCAGCAGCCAAGGTCTTGTTCAGCCCCAGCATTTT
>-|TRBV25-1|-|TRBJ2-3
CASSGRPSSTDTQYF
TGTGCCAGCAGTGGGAGGCCCAGTAGCACAGATACGCAGTATTTT
>-|TRBV15|-|TRBJ2-1
CATSRGGSYNEQFF
TGTGCCACCAGCAGAGGAGGCTCCTACAATGAGCAGTTCTTC
>-|TRBV7-9|-|TRBJ1-1
CASSRSRVADTEAFF
TGTGCCAGCAGCCGATCCAGGGTTGCGGACACTGAAGCTTTCTTT
>-|TRBV2|TRBD2|TRBJ2-7
CASSDWASGSYEQYF
TGTGCCAGCAGTGATTGGGCTAGCGGCTCCTACGAGCAGTACTTC
>-|TRBV30|-|TRBJ1-2
CAWSVSGALYGYTF
TGTGCCTGGAGTGTCTCGGGCGCCCTTTATGGCTACACCTTC
>-|TRBV2|TRBD1|TRBJ2-3
CANKRQGSTDTQYF
TGTGCCAACAAACGACAGGGCTCCACAGATACGCAGTATTTT
>-|TRBV2|-|TRBJ2-3
CASTPGIRKVDTQYF
TGTGCCAGCACCCCGGGGATTAGAAAAGTAGATACGCAGTATTTT
>-|TRBV7-3|-|TRBJ2-1
CASSSAGDVYNEQFF
TGTGCCAGCAGCTCCGCCGGGGATGTTTACAATGAGCAGTTCTTC
>-|TRBV5-6|TRBD1|TRBJ2-1
CASTLTGGSSYNEQFF
TGTGCCAGCACCCTGACAGGGGGAAGCTCCTACAATGAGCAGTTCTTC
>-|TRBV7-8|-|TRBJ2-3
CASSPREGSEYF
TGTGCCAGCAGCCCTCGAGAGGGATCGGAGTATTTT
>-|TRBV19|TRBD1|TRBJ2-7
CASSIPGQGGRDF
TGTGCCAGTAGTATACCCGGACAGGGCGGAAGGGACTTC
>-|TRBV7-9|-|TRBJ1-5
CASTSGRGNREQPQHF
TGTGCCAGCACCTCGGGGCGAGGGAATAGGGAACAGCCCCAGCATTTT
>-|TRBV19|TRBD1|TRBJ1-1
CASRHTGGWNTEAFF
TGTGCCAGTAGACATACAGGGGGCTGGAACACTGAAGCTTTCTTT
>-|TRBV15|TRBD1|TRBJ1-6
CAAGGAGGANNSPLHF
TGTGCCGCCGGCGGGGCAGGGGGCGCCAATAATTCACCCCTCCACTTT
>-|TRBV5-6|-|TRBJ1-2
CASSETGGLRGYGYTF
TGTGCCAGCAGTGAGACGGGGGGCCTTCGCGGCTATGGCTACACCTTC
>-|TRBV5-1|-|TRBJ2-3
CASSMAWGSTDTQYF
TGCGCCAGCAGCATGGCGTGGGGGTCCACAGATACGCAGTATTTT
>-|TRBV27|TRBD1|TRBJ1-6
CASRLQGANYNSPLHF
TGTGCCAGCAGACTACAGGGGGCGAACTATAATTCACCCCTCCACTTT
>-|TRBV5-8|-|TRBJ1-1
CASSRAGFDEAFF
TGTGCCAGCAGCCGTGCCGGGTTTGATGAAGCTTTCTTT
>-|TRBV4-3|-|TRBJ1-2
CASSQEWEYLSLYGYTF
TGCGCCAGCAGCCAAGAATGGGAATATCTCTCCCTCTATGGCTACACCTTC
>-|TRBV5-1|-|TRBJ2-1
CASSLQQRQFF
TGCGCCAGCAGCTTGCAGCAACGGCAGTTCTTC
>-|TRBV30|TRBD2|TRBJ2-7
CAWSVLSRGGPYEQYF
TGTGCCTGGAGTGTACTAAGCCGGGGGGGCCCTTACGAGCAGTACTTC
>many|TRBV6-5|-|TRBJ2-7
CASSYSNKYEQYF
TGTGCCAGCAGTTACTCGAACAAGTACGAGCAGTACTTC
>-|TRBV30|TRBD1|TRBJ1-2
CALNPRGHRYGYTF
TGTGCCTTAAATCCCAGGGGGCATCGCTATGGCTACACCTTC
>once|TRBV5-4|-|TRBJ1-1
CASSLNSGSSTFF
TGTGCCAGCAGCTTGAATTCAGGGTCTTCGACTTTCTTT
>-|TRBV11-3|TRBD2|TRBJ2-1
CASSFTGGNDNEQFF
TGTGCCAGCAGCTTCACGGGGGGTAACGACAATGAGCAGTTCTTC
>-|TRBV4-3|-|TRBJ2-2
CASSQDYTGELFF
TGCGCCAGCAGCCAAGATTACACCGGGGAGCTGTTTTTT
>-|TRBV6-5|-|TRBJ2-7
CASSDLGYEQYF
TGTGCCAGCAGCGACCTAGGGTACGAGCAGTACTTC
>-|TRBV5-4|-|TRBJ2-7
CASSFDSTSYEQYF
TGTGCCAGCAGCTTTGACAGCACCTCCTACGAGCAGTACTTC
>-|TRBV19|-|TRBJ1-6
CASSKGPRYYSSYNSPLHF
TGTGCCAGTAGTAAGGGACCGCGGTACTATTCCTCCTATAATTCACCCCTCCACTTT
>-|TRBV30|-|TRBJ1-1
CAWSVSNTEAFF
TGTGCCTGGAGTGTTTCGAACACTGAAGCTTTCTTT
>-|TRBV13|TRBD2|TRBJ2-1
CASSGTRRLYNEQFF
TGTGCCAGCAGCGGGACTAGAAGACTTTACAATGAGCAGTTCTTC
>few|TRBV19|-|TRBJ2-7
CASSSGVGTYEQYF
TGTGCCAGTAGTAGCGGGGTGGGGACCTACGAGCAGTACTTC
>-|TRBV7-6|TRBD1|TRBJ2-5
CASSLAGDRGVSQYF
TGTGCCAGCAGCTTAGCTGGGGACAGGGGTGTTTCCCAGTACTTC
>-|TRBV27|-|TRBJ1-4
CASRGTRGTNEKLFF
TGTGCCAGCAGGGGAACCAGGGGCACGAATGAAAAACTGTTTTTT
>-|TRBV7-6|TRBD1|TRBJ2-7
CASSPTGQGHRYEQYF
TGTGCCAGCAGCCCAACCGGACAGGGTCACCGCTACGAGCAGTACTTC
>-|TRBV27|-|TRBJ1-1
CASRRWDTEAFF
TGTGCCAGCCGCCGGTGGGACACTGAAGCTTTCTTT
>-|TRBV7-6|-|TRBJ2-5
CASSYGVRETQYF
TGTGCCAGCAGCTACGGGGTGAGGGAGACCCAGTACTTC